Listed below are T cell receptor beta chains from one sample, sequenced in a study of identical twins. MiXCR was run by TCRdb on the 5' RACE reads, yielding one entry per CDR3 protein. This sample has fewer than 250,000 distinct CDR3 sequences, with around 10% found just once. The sample consisted of memory (CD45RO+) T cells sorted from blood. The receptors were gathered from a woman between 18 and 29 years old in good health. The CDR3 runs from the conserved cysteine through the conserved F or W. Fields, in order: J gene, clone size, D gene, V gene, CDR3 length, CDR3 protein, CDR3 DNA. The D gene is left open where the match is weak. Size is stated for part of the rows, as once, few or many counts, or as a class when the clone is expanded.

TRBJ2-5	many	TRBD1	TRBV5-1	15	CASSLVGGRKETQYF	TGCGCCAGCAGCTTGGTAGGGGGCAGGAAAGAGACCCAGTACTTC
TRBJ1-1	many	-	TRBV5-1	13	CASRPVGGTEAFF	TGCGCCAGCAGACCCGTCGGGGGAACTGAAGCTTTCTTT
TRBJ1-2	-	-	TRBV3-1	14	CASSHRQGNSGYTF	TGTGCCAGCAGCCATCGTCAGGGGAATAGTGGCTACACCTTC
TRBJ2-3	-	-	TRBV9	14	CASSAQSIADTQYF	TGTGCCAGCAGCGCCCAATCCATAGCAGATACGCAGTATTTT
TRBJ2-6	-	TRBD1	TRBV6-5	19	CASSYSPGTGGSGANVLTF	TGTGCCAGCAGTTACTCACCCGGGACAGGGGGCTCTGGGGCCAACGTCCTGACTTTC
TRBJ2-1	-	-	TRBV9	15	CASTVRVSSYNEQFF	TGTGCCAGCACCGTAAGGGTAAGCTCCTACAATGAGCAGTTCTTC
TRBJ1-2	few	TRBD1	TRBV5-5	13	CASSFTGDWGYTF	TGTGCCAGCAGCTTCACAGGGGACTGGGGCTACACCTTC
TRBJ1-2	many	TRBD1	TRBV5-1	13	CASSSQGALGYTF	TGCGCCAGCAGTTCTCAGGGGGCGCTGGGCTACACCTTC
TRBJ1-6	many	-	TRBV7-8	14	CASSFGGQNLPLHF	TGTGCCAGCAGCTTCGGGGGGCAGAATTTGCCCCTCCACTTT
TRBJ2-7	many	-	TRBV18	15	CASSPPGLLVYEQYF	TGTGCCAGCTCACCACCGGGACTGTTAGTATACGAGCAGTACTTC
TRBJ2-7	-	TRBD2	TRBV7-9	14	CASSRSGGVYEQYF	TGTGCCAGCAGCCGCAGCGGGGGGGTCTACGAGCAGTACTTC
TRBJ2-7	few	-	TRBV6-5	12	CASRGIPPEQYF	TGTGCCAGCCGAGGGATACCTCCCGAGCAGTACTTC
TRBJ2-3	-	TRBD2	TRBV11-1	18	CASSLARLAGGVTDTQYF	TGTGCCAGCAGCTTAGCGAGACTAGCGGGGGGAGTTACAGATACGCAGTATTTT
TRBJ2-3	few	TRBD2	TRBV2	14	CASRQAGVTDTQYF	TGTGCCAGCCGCCAAGCGGGAGTAACAGATACGCAGTATTTT
TRBJ2-1	few	TRBD2	TRBV6-5	14	CASSSQRDYNEQFF	TGTGCCAGCAGTTCCCAGCGGGATTACAATGAGCAGTTCTTC
TRBJ2-1	-	TRBD2	TRBV6-2/TRBV6-3	15	CASSYGTSGRDEQFF	TGTGCCAGCAGTTATGGGACTAGCGGGAGGGATGAGCAGTTCTTC
TRBJ2-7	-	TRBD2	TRBV18	13	CASSRSWGGEQYF	TGTGCCAGCTCGCGAAGTTGGGGGGGCGAGCAGTACTTC
TRBJ2-5	many	-	TRBV5-1	13	CASKRLVQETQYF	TGCGCCAGTAAAAGACTAGTACAAGAGACCCAGTACTTC
TRBJ1-1	few	-	TRBV29-1	11	CSVEDPGEAFF	TGCAGCGTTGAAGATCCGGGGGAAGCTTTCTTT
TRBJ2-3	many	-	TRBV21-1	14	CASSKMLSIEAQYF	TGTGCCAGCAGCAAAATGCTCTCCATTGAAGCGCAGTATTTT
TRBJ2-2	few	-	TRBV5-1	15	CASSFGRSNTGELFF	TGCGCCAGCAGCTTTGGCCGATCGAACACCGGGGAGCTGTTTTTT
TRBJ2-5	medium-sized	-	TRBV2	12	CASSSQQETQYF	TGTGCCAGCAGTAGCCAGCAAGAGACCCAGTACTTC
TRBJ2-1	many	TRBD2	TRBV11-2	18	CASSLYPLLAGGSSEQFF	TGTGCCAGCAGCTTATATCCCCTACTAGCGGGAGGGTCCTCAGAGCAGTTCTTC
TRBJ2-1	-	TRBD2	TRBV6-1	17	CASNNPGLGYSYNEQFF	TGTGCCAGCAACAACCCGGGACTAGGATACTCCTACAATGAGCAGTTCTTC
TRBJ2-3	many	TRBD2	TRBV20-1	16	CSARDLLAGDIHTQYF	TGCAGTGCTAGAGATCTCCTAGCGGGAGATATCCATACGCAGTATTTT
TRBJ1-5	few	-	TRBV6-5	15	CASSYGQGGNQPQHF	TGTGCCAGCAGTTACGGGCAGGGAGGGAATCAGCCCCAGCATTTT
TRBJ2-7	-	TRBD1	TRBV9	14	CASSPRDRTYEQYF	TGTGCCAGCAGCCCCCGGGACAGAACCTACGAGCAGTACTTC
TRBJ1-6	-	-	TRBV20-1	14	CSAVQGRYNSPLHF	TGCAGTGCCGTACAGGGCCGGTATAATTCACCCCTCCACTTT
TRBJ2-1	-	TRBD2	TRBV3-1	14	CASSPLAGGSEQFF	TGTGCCAGCAGCCCCCTAGCGGGGGGCAGTGAGCAGTTCTTC
TRBJ2-5	few	-	TRBV14	14	CASSLRKERETQYF	TGTGCCAGCAGCCTTCGCAAGGAAAGAGAGACCCAGTACTTC
TRBJ1-1	-	-	TRBV7-8	15	CASSRGWVPGDEAFF	TGTGCCAGCAGCCGGGGGTGGGTGCCGGGGGATGAAGCTTTCTTT
TRBJ2-7	few	-	TRBV5-1	17	CASSSEDGTPGGSEQYF	TGCGCCAGCAGCTCTGAGGACGGGACTCCTGGAGGAAGCGAGCAGTACTTC